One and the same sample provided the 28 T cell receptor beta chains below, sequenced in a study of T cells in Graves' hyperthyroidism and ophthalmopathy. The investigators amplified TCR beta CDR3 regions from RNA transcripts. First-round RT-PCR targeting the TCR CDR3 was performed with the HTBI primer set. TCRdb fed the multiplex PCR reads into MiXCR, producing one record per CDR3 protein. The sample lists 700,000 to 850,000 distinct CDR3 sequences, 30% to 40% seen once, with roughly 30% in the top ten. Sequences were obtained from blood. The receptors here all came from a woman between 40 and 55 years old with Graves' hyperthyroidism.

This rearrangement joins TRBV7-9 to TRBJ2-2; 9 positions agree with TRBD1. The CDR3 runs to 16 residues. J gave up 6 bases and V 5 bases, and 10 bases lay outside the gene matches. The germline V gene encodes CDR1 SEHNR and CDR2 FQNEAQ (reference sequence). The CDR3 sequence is CASSPLGDRVAGELFF. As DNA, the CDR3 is TGTGCCAGCAGCCCCCTAGGGGACAGGGTCGCCGGGGAGCTGTTTTTT.

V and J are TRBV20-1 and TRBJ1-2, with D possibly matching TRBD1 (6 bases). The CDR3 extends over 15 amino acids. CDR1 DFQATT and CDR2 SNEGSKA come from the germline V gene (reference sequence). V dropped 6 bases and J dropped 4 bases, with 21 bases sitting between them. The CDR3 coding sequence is TGCAGTGCGCGGACTAGCGGGGGGCCTATCTATGGCTACACCTTC. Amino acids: CSARTSGGPIYGYTF.

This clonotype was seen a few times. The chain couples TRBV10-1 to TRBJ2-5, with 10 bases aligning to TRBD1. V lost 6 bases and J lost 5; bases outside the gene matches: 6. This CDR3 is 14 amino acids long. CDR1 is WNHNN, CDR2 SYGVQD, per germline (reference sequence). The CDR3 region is CASSGTGDRETQYF. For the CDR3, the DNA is TGCGCCAGCAGCGGGACAGGGGATCGGGAGACCCAGTACTTC.

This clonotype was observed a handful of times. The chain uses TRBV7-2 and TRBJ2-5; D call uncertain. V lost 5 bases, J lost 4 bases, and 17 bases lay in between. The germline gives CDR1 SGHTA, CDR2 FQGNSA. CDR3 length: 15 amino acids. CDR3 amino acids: CASSQGVLVGETQYF. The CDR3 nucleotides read TGTGCCAGCAGCCAAGGCGTTTTGGTCGGAGAGACCCAGTACTTC.

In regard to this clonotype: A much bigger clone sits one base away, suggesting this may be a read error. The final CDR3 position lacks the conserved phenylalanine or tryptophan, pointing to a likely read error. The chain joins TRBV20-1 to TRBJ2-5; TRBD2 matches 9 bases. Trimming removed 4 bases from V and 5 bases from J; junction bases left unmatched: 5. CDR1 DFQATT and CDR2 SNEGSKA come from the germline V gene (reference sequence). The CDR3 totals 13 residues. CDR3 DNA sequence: TGCAGTGCTATGCGGGAGGGCCCCGAGACCCAGTACCTC. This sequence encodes CSAMREGPETQYL.

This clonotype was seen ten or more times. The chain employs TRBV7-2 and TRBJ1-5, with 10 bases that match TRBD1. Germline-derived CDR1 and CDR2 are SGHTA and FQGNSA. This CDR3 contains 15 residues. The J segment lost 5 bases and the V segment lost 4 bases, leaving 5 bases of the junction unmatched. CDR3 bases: TGTGCCAGCAGCTACTACGGGACAGGGGATCAGCCCCAGCATTTT. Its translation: CASSYYGTGDQPQHF. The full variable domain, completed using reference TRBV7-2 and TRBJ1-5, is GAGVSQSPSNKVTEKGKDVELRCDPISGHTALYWYRQSLGQGLEFLIYFQGNSAPDKSGLPSDRFSAERTGGSVSTLTIQRTQQEDSAVYLCASSYYGTGDQPQHFGDGTRLSIL.

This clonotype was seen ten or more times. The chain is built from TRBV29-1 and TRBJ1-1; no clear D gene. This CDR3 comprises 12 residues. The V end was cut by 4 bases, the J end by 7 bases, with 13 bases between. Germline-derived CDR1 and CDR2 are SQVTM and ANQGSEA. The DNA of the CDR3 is TGCAGCGTTGTGGGGAGGAGGGATGAAGCTTTCTTT. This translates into CSVVGRRDEAFF.

The chain's CDR3 is CASSYSIGQASGNTIYF. As DNA, the CDR3 is TGTGCCAGCAGTTACTCGATAGGACAGGCGTCTGGAAACACCATATATTTT. The rearrangement joins TRBV6-5 to TRBJ1-3, with 7 bases that match TRBD1. Germline lookup yields CDR1 MNHEY and CDR2 SVGAGI. After removal of 0 bases from V and 1 base from J, the junction contained 6 bases not matched to a gene. The CDR3 runs 17 residues.

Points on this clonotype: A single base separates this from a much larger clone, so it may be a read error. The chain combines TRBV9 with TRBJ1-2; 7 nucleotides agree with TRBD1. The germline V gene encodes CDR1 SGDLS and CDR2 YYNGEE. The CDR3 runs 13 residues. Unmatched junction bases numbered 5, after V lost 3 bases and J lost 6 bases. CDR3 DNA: TGTGCCAGCAGCGACAGGGGTCTTCATGGCTACACCTTC. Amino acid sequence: CASSDRGLHGYTF.

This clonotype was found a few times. CDR3 nucleotide sequence: TGTGCCAGCAGCCAGGGCCTCGGGGTTCCCTACGAGCAGTACTTC. It translates to CASSQGLGVPYEQYF. The genes are TRBV14 and TRBJ2-7, with a possible D match to TRBD2 (5 bases). The CDR3 extends over 15 amino acids. Germline V gene lookup returns CDR1 SGHDN and CDR2 FVKESK. V was cut by 3 bases and J by 2 bases, with 14 bases left in between.

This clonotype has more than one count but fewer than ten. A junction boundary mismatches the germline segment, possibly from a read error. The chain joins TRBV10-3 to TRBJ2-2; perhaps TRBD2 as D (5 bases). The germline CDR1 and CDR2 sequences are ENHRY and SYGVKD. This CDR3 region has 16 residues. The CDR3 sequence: CASSFPSGLNTGELFF. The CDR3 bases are TGTGCCAGCAGTTTCCCCAGCGGCCTGAACACCGGGGAGCTGTTTTTT.

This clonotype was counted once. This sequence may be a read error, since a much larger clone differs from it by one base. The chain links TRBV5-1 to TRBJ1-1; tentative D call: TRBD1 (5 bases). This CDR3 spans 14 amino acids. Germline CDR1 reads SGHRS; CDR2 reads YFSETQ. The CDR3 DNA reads TGCGCCAGCCGACGGGACCTCGGTGACACTGAAGCTTCCTTT. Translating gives CASRRDLGDTEASF.

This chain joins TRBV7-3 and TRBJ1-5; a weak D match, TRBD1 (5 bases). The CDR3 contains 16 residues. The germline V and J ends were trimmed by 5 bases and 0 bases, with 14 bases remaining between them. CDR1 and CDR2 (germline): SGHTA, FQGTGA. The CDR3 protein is CASSPGGRNSNQPQHF. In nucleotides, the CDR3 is TGTGCCAGCAGCCCCGGGGGTCGGAATAGCAATCAGCCCCAGCATTTT. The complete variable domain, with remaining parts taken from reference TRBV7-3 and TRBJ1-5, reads GAGVSQTPSNKVTEKGKYVELRCDPISGHTALYWYRQSLGQGPEFLIYFQGTGAADDSGLPNDRFFAVRPEGSVSTLKIQRTERGDSAVYLCASSPGGRNSNQPQHFGDGTRLSIL.

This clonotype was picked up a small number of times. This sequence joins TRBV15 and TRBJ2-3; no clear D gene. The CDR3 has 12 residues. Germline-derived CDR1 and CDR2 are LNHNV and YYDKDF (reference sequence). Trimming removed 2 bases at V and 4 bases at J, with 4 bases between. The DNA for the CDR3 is TGTGCCACCAGCAGACAGGCAGATACGCAGTATTTT. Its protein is CATSRQADTQYF. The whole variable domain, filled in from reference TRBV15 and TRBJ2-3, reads DAMVIQNPRYQVTQFGKPVTLSCSQTLNHNVMYWYQQKSSQAPKLLFHYYDKDFNNEADTPDNFQSRRPNTSFCFLDIRSPGLGDTAMYLCATSRQADTQYFGPGTRLTVL.

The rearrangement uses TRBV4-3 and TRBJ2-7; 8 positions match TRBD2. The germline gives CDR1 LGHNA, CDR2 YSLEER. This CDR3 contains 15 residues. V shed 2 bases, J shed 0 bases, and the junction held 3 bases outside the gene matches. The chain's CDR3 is CASSQTSGYSYEQYF. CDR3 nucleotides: TGCGCCAGCAGCCAAACTAGCGGCTACTCCTACGAGCAGTACTTC.

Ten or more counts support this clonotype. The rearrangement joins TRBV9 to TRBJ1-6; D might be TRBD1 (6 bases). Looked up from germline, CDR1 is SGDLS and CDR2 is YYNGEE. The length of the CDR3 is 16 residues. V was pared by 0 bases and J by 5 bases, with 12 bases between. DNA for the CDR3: TGTGCCAGCAGCGTAGAGTCGACAGGTGATAATTCACCCCTCCACTTT. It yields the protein CASSVESTGDNSPLHF. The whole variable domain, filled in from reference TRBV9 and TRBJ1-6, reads DSGVTQTPKHLITATGQRVTLRCSPRSGDLSVYWYQQSLDQGLQFLIQYYNGEERAKGNILERFSAQQFPDLHSELNLSSLELGDSALYFCASSVESTGDNSPLHFGNGTRLTVT.

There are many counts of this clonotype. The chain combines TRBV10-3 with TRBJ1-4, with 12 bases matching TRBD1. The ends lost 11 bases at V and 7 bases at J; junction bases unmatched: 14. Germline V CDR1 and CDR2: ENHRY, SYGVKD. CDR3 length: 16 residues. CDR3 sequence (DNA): TGTGCCGCGGGACCGGGACAGGGGGCGAAAAGTGAAAAACTGTTTTTT. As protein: CAAGPGQGAKSEKLFF.

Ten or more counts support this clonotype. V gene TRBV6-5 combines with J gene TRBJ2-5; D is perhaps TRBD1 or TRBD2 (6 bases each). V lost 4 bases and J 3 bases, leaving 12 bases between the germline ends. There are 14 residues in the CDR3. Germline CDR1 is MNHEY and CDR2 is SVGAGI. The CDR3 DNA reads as TGTGCCAGCAGTTCGTACAGGGAGGAAGAGACCCAGTACTTC. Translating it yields CASSSYREEETQYF.

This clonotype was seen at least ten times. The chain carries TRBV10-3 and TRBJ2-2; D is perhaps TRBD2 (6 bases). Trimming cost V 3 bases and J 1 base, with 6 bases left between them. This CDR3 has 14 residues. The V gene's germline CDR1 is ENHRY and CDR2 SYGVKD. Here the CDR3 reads CAISEAGNTGELFF. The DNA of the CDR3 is TGTGCCATCAGTGAAGCGGGGAACACCGGGGAGCTGTTTTTT.

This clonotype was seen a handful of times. The CDR3 coding sequence is TGCAGCGTTGGTCCCGGGACAGGTGTTCAGTACTTC. This encodes CSVGPGTGVQYF. The rearrangement uses TRBV29-1 and TRBJ2-7, with 8 positions matching TRBD1. J gave up 10 bases and V 4 bases, and 9 bases lay outside the gene matches. Germline V gene data show CDR1 as SQVTM and CDR2 as ANQGSEA. This CDR3 contains 12 residues.

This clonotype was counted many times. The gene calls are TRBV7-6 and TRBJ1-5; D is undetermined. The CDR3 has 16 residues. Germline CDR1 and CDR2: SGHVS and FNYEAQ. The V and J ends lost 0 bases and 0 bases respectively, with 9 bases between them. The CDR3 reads CASSLASGDSNQPQHF. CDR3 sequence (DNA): TGTGCCAGCAGCTTAGCGAGCGGGGATAGCAATCAGCCCCAGCATTTT.

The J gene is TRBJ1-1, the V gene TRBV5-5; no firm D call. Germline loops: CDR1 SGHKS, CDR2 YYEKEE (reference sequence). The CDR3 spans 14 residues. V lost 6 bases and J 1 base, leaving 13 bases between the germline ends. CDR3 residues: CASTIEWANTEAFF. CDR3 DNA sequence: TGTGCCAGCACCATCGAGTGGGCGAACACTGAAGCTTTCTTT.

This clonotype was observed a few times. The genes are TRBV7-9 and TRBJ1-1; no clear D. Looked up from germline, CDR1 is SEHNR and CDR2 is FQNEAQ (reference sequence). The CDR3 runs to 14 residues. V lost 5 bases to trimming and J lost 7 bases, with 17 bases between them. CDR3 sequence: CASSQDPGFGEAFF. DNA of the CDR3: TGTGCCAGCAGCCAAGATCCCGGATTTGGTGAAGCTTTCTTT.

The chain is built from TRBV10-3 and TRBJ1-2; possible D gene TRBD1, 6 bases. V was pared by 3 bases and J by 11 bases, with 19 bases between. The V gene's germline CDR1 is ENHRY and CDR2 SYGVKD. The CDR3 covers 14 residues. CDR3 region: CAISEDGQRLGYTF. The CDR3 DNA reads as TGTGCCATCAGTGAAGACGGACAGCGTCTCGGGTACACCTTC.

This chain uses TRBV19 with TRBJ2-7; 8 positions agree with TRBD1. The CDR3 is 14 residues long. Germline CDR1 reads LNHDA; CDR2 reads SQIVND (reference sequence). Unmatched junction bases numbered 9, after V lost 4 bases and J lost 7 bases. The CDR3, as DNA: TGTGCCAGTAGTACAGGGGGCCCGGACAATGAGCAGTACTTC. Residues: CASSTGGPDNEQYF.

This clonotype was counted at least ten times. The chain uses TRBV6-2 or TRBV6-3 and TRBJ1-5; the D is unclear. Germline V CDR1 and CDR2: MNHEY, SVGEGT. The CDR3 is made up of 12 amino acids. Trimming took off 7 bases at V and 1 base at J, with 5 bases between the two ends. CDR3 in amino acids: CASTRSNQPQHF. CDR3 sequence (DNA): TGTGCCAGCACCCGAAGCAATCAGCCCCAGCATTTT.

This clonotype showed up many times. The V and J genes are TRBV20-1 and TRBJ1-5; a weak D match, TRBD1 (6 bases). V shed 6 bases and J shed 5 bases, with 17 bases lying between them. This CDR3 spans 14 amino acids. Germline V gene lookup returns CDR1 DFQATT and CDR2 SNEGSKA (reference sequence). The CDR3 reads CSANTGTSDQPQHF. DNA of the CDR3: TGCAGTGCCAACACCGGGACAAGCGATCAGCCCCAGCATTTT.

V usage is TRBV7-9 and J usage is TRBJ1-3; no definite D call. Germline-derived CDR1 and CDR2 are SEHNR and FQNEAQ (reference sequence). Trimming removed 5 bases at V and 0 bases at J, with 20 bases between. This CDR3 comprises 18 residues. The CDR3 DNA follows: TGTGCCAGCAGCGTAGAAGCGAGCCGCAGAAGCTCTGGAAACACCATATATTTT. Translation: CASSVEASRRSSGNTIYF.